This entry lists 20 T cell receptor beta chains sequenced from one sample in a study of beta chain features in type 1 diabetes. Every bit of the isolated RNA underwent reverse transcription, so sequencing read expressed TCRB transcripts. Libraries were prepared by immunoSEQ multiplex PCR; TCRdb keeps only in-frame clonotypes and omits some of them. Of hundreds of thousands of clones listed, 10% to 15% are singletons. The specimen sequenced was naive CD4+ T cells from blood. The receptors were gathered from a young man in good health.

This clone was picked up a small number of times. The chain employs TRBV10-3 and TRBJ2-3; 15 bases are shared with TRBD2. The CDR3 contains 16 residues. V trimming: 0 bases; J trimming: 9 bases; junction bases outside the gene matches: 4. CDR1 and CDR2 from the germline V gene are ENHRY and SYGVKD. The CDR3 bases are TGTGCCATCAGTGAGTCGGGGACTAGCGGGAGGAGAACGCAGTATTTT. Encoded protein: CAISESGTSGRRTQYF.

CDR3 protein: CASSLFTVSTDTQYF. The CDR3 DNA reads TGTGCCAGCAGCTTGTTTACGGTTTCCACAGATACGCAGTATTTT. J is TRBJ2-3 and V is TRBV5-8; the D is unclear. V was trimmed by 1 base and J by 2 bases, leaving 11 bases between them. Germline lookup yields CDR1 SGHTS and CDR2 YDEGEE. CDR3 length equals 15 residues.

The chain couples TRBV30 to TRBJ1-5; tentatively, D is TRBD1 (5 bases). The CDR3 runs 15 residues. V shed 2 bases and J shed 1 base, with 12 bases lying between them. Germline V gene lookup returns CDR1 GTSNPN and CDR2 SVGIG (reference sequence). CDR3 in amino acids: CAWSSGFRSNQPQHF. CDR3 sequence (DNA): TGTGCCTGGAGTTCAGGGTTTCGCAGCAATCAGCCCCAGCATTTT.

This clone has just a few counts. This chain uses TRBV5-1 with TRBJ2-1, with TRBD2 matching 14 bases. Trimming removed 5 bases from V and 4 bases from J; junction bases left unmatched: 5. This CDR3 comprises 16 residues. Per germline, CDR1 SGHRS and CDR2 YFSETQ. The CDR3 nucleotides read TGCGCCAGCAGAGGGACTAGCGGGAGTAGTTACAATGAGCAGTTCTTC. This gives the protein CASRGTSGSSYNEQFF.

The rearrangement links TRBV7-6 to TRBJ2-5; D perhaps matches TRBD1 (6 bases). Trimming cost V 5 bases and J 5 bases, with 15 bases left between them. Per germline, CDR1 SGHVS and CDR2 FNYEAQ. This CDR3 has 14 amino acids. CDR3 coding DNA: TGTGCCAGCAGCCGCACAGGGCTTGGGGAGACCCAGTACTTC. Translation gives CASSRTGLGETQYF.

This chain connects TRBV29-1 to TRBJ2-1; 11 bases match TRBD2. The junction had 18 bases not matched to a gene; V was cut back by 5 bases and J by 15 bases. The V gene's germline CDR1 is SQVTM and CDR2 ANQGSEA. This CDR3 has 15 amino acids. The CDR3 bases are TGCAGCGTTCTAAAGCAGGTGACTAGCGGGGCCCAGGGGTTCTTC. It codes for CSVLKQVTSGAQGFF.

This chain connects TRBV4-1 to TRBJ2-4; 9 bases align to TRBD1. This CDR3 spans 15 amino acids. V shed 1 base and J 4 bases; nucleotides not matched to a gene: 2. Germline assignment: CDR1 MGHRA and CDR2 YSYEKL. The chain's CDR3 is CASSQVGTGKNIQYF. The CDR3 DNA is TGCGCCAGCAGCCAAGTGGGGACAGGGAAAAACATTCAGTACTTC.

The chain carries TRBV19 and TRBJ1-2; no clear D gene. The CDR3 runs to 14 residues. V lost 4 bases and J 6 bases, leaving 15 bases between the germline ends. Germline V gives CDR1 LNHDA, CDR2 SQIVND (reference sequence). In DNA form, the CDR3 reads TGTGCCAGTAGTAACCCCCGGGAGAGGAATGGCTACACCTTC. Translated, it gives CASSNPRERNGYTF.

This clone was seen a few times. CDR3 coding DNA: TGTGCCAGCAGGCGGGGGGTGAACACTGAAGCTTTCTTT. Amino acid sequence: CASRRGVNTEAFF. The gene calls are TRBV2 and TRBJ1-1, with a tentative D call TRBD1 (5 bases). Trimming removed 6 bases at V and 0 bases at J, with 8 bases between. The CDR3 is 13 residues long. Germline CDR1 SNHLY, CDR2 FYNNEI.

The chain couples TRBV5-1 to TRBJ2-2; 9 nucleotides line up with TRBD2. V was clipped by 3 bases and J by 4 bases; unmatched bases: 7. This CDR3 has 16 residues. CDR1 and CDR2 (germline): SGHRS, YFSETQ. The CDR3 DNA reads TGCGCCAGCAGCTCGGCGACTAGCGGAGGCACCGGGGAGCTGTTTTTT. This encodes CASSSATSGGTGELFF. The full variable domain, its missing parts supplied by reference TRBV5-1 and TRBJ2-2, is KAGVTQTPRYLIKTRGQQVTLSCSPISGHRSVSWYQQTPGQGLQFLFEYFSETQRNKGNFPGRFSGRQFSNSRSEMNVSTLELGDSALYLCASSSATSGGTGELFFGEGSRLTVL.

The table lists this clone with a few counts. V and J are TRBV6-1 and TRBJ2-5, with 7 bases fitting TRBD2. The germline CDR1 and CDR2 sequences are MNHNS and SASEGT. The CDR3 has 15 amino acids. V lost 4 bases and J lost 1; bases outside the gene matches: 6. The CDR3 sequence is CASSAVAGLQETQYF. DNA of the CDR3: TGTGCCAGCAGTGCGGTAGCGGGCCTCCAAGAGACCCAGTACTTC.

This clone was counted only a few times. V is TRBV10-3 and J is TRBJ2-3, with 10 bases lining up with TRBD1. V lost 11 bases to trimming and J lost 4 bases; unmatched junction nucleotides: 18. The CDR3 runs 17 residues. Germline-derived CDR1 and CDR2 are ENHRY and SYGVKD. The CDR3: CASVKGERGTGADTQYF. The CDR3 DNA reads TGTGCCTCGGTTAAGGGCGAAAGAGGGACAGGGGCAGATACGCAGTATTTT.

This chain's CDR3 is CSVGDGALNTEAFF. The CDR3, as DNA: TGCAGCGTTGGAGATGGGGCCTTGAACACTGAAGCTTTCTTT. The chain couples TRBV29-1 to TRBJ1-1; maybe TRBD1 (5 bases). Germline V gives CDR1 SQVTM, CDR2 ANQGSEA. V was cut by 4 bases and J by 0 bases, with 12 bases left in between. The CDR3 has 14 amino acids.

This clone was detected only a few times. This chain links TRBV9 with TRBJ2-7, with 9 bases fitting TRBD2. The CDR3 extends over 15 amino acids. J gave up 4 bases and V 0 bases, and 5 bases lay outside the gene matches. The V gene's germline CDR1 is SGDLS and CDR2 YYNGEE. CDR3 sequence: CASSVAETSGYEQYF. The CDR3 bases are TGTGCCAGCAGCGTAGCAGAGACTAGCGGTTACGAGCAGTACTTC.

The gene calls are TRBV5-6 and TRBJ1-2; no definite D call. This CDR3 is 15 amino acids long. From germline, CDR1 is SGHDT and CDR2 YYEEEE. The germline V and J ends were trimmed by 0 bases and 4 bases, with 13 bases remaining between them. The CDR3 region is CASSLARARLYGYTF. For the CDR3, the DNA is TGTGCCAGCAGCTTGGCGCGGGCCAGACTCTATGGCTACACCTTC.

This clone was found a few times. CDR3 protein: CASSTPSIVYEQYF. In DNA, the CDR3 is TGTGCCAGCAGTACCCCTAGCATTGTCTACGAGCAGTACTTC. V usage is TRBV28 and J usage is TRBJ2-7; weak D call: TRBD2 (5 bases). This CDR3 is 14 amino acids long. In germline, CDR1 is MDHEN, CDR2 SYDVKM. Trimming pared 5 bases from V and 3 bases from J, leaving 14 bases between.

The chain links TRBV30 to TRBJ1-5, with D perhaps matching TRBD1 (5 bases). Germline lookup yields CDR1 GTSNPN and CDR2 SVGIG (reference sequence). This CDR3 comprises 14 residues. The CDR3 nucleotides are TGTGCTTTTGGGTTGGGGGGGGACAATCAGCCCCAGCATTTT. Protein: CAFGLGGDNQPQHF.

The rearrangement links TRBV7-3 to TRBJ1-2, with D hard to call. The CDR3 runs to 14 residues. The germline gives CDR1 SGHTA, CDR2 FQGTGA. V was pared by 3 bases and J by 0 bases, with 8 bases between. The CDR3: CASSFDTTNYGYTF. DNA of the CDR3: TGTGCCAGCAGCTTCGACACGACTAACTATGGCTACACCTTC. Drawing the rest from reference TRBV7-3 and TRBJ1-2, the complete variable domain is GAGVSQTPSNKVTEKGKYVELRCDPISGHTALYWYRQSLGQGPEFLIYFQGTGAADDSGLPNDRFFAVRPEGSVSTLKIQRTERGDSAVYLCASSFDTTNYGYTFGSGTRLTVV.

The gene calls are TRBV6-5 and TRBJ2-3, with a tentative D call TRBD1 (6 bases). Germline V gene data show CDR1 as MNHEY and CDR2 as SVGAGI. CDR3 length: 15 residues. V gave up 0 bases and J gave up 0 bases, with 7 bases separating them. CDR3 in amino acids: CASSYSGQSTDTQYF. The DNA for the CDR3 is TGTGCCAGCAGTTACTCTGGACAGAGCACAGATACGCAGTATTTT.

This chain joins TRBV7-8 and TRBJ2-3, with a weak D call TRBD1 (5 bases). V dropped 5 bases and J dropped 6 bases, with 18 bases sitting between them. This CDR3 contains 15 residues. Germline loops: CDR1 SGHVS, CDR2 FQNEAQ. CDR3 loop: CASSATSGPDDTQYF. As DNA, the CDR3 is TGTGCCAGCAGCGCAACCTCAGGGCCCGACGATACGCAGTATTTT.